This note documents a single T cell receptor (beta chain) sequence. Clones were sequenced by immunoSEQ multiplex PCR, and TCRdb holds only the in-frame ones, with some missing. In the table there are tens of thousands of clones, roughly 80% of which are singletons. This sample is drawn from a study of T cells in tumors after PD-1 blockade. Study information: Some patients also took daily vismodegib 150 mg during anti-PD-1 treatment. Peripheral blood samples averaged 36,536 unique clonotypes and about 110,000 templates.

Tumor or blood genomic DNA was sequenced, with inputs of about 550 ng to 6,004 ng. The V gene end was trimmed by 7 bases and the J gene end by 1 base; junction bases not matched to a gene: 4. Germline V gene data show CDR1 as MNHEY and CDR2 as SVGAGI. The CDR3 covers 13 residues. The material was PBMCs, obtained before anti-PD-1 treatment. The source is a human donor with basal cell carcinoma. The V gene is TRBV6-5, the J gene TRBJ2-7; 7 nucleotides agree with TRBD1. The CDR3, as DNA: TGTGCCAGCATGGAGACAGGGTCCTACGAGCAGTACTTC. Protein: CASMETGSYEQYF.